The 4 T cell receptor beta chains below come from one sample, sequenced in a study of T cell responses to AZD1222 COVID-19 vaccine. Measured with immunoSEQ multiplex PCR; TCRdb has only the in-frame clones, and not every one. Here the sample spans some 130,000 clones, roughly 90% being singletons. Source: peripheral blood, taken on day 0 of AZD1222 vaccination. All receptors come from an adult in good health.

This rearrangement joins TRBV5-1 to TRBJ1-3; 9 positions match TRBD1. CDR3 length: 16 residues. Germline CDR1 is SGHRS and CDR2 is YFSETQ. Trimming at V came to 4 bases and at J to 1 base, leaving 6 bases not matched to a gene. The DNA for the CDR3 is TGCGCCAGCAGCAGCGCCGGGACAGGGTCTGGAAACACCATATATTTT. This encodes CASSSAGTGSGNTIYF.

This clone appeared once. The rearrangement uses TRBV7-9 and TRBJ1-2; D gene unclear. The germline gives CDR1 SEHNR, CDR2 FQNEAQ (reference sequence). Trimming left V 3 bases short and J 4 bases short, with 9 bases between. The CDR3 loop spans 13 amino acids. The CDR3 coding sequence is TGTGCCAGCAGCTTGGAGCCAATCTATGGCTACACCTTC. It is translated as CASSLEPIYGYTF. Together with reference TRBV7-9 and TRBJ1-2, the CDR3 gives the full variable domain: DTGVSQNPRHKITKRGQNVTFRCDPISEHNRLYWYRQTLGQGPEFLTYFQNEAQLEKSRLLSDRFSAERPKGSFSTLEIQRTEQGDSAMYLCASSLEPIYGYTFGSGTRLTVV.

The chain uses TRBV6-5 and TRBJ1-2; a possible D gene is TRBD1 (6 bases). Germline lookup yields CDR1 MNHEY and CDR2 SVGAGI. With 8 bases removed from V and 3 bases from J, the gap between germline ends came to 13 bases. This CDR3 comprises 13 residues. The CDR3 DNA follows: TGTGCCAGCTTCCCCAGGGGTTACTATGGCTACACCTTC. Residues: CASFPRGYYGYTF.

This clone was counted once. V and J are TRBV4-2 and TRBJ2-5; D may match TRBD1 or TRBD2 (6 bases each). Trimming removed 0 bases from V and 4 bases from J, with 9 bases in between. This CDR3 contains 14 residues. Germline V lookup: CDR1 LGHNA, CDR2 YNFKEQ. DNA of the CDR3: TGTGCCAGCAGCCAAGAACGGGGGCGAGAGACCCAGTACTTC. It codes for CASSQERGRETQYF.